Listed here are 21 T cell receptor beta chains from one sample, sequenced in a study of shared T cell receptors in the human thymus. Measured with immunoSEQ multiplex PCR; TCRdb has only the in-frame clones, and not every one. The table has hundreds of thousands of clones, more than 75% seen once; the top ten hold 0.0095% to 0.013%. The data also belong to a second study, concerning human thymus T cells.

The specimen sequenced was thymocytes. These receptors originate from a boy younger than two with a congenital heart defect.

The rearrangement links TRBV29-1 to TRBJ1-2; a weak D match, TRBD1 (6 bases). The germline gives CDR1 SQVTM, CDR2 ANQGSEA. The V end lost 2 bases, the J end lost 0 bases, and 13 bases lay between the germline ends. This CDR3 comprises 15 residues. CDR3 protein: CSVESDRPTNYGYTF. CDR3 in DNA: TGCAGCGTTGAAAGTGACAGGCCGACTAACTATGGCTACACCTTC. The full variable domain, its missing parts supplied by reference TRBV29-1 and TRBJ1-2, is SAVISQKPSRDICQRGTSLTIQCQVDSQVTMMFWYRQQPGQSLTLIATANQGSEATYESGFVIDKFPISRPNLTFSTLTVSNMSPEDSSIYLCSVESDRPTNYGYTFGSGTRLTVV.

The CDR3 spells CASLAQGGELFF. For the CDR3, the DNA is TGTGCCTCACTAGCCCAGGGCGGGGAGCTGTTTTTT. The rearrangement links TRBV10-3 to TRBJ2-2; TRBD2 is a possible D gene (6 bases). V was clipped by 11 bases and J by 7 bases, with 14 bases between them. CDR3 length equals 12 residues. Looked up from germline, CDR1 is ENHRY and CDR2 is SYGVKD.

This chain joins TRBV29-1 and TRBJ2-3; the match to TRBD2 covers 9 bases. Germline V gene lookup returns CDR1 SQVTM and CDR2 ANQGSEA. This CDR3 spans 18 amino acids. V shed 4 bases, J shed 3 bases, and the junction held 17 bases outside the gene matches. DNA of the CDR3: TGCAGCGTTGTTGCGGGAGGGCCTCCAGGAGAAAGTACAGATACGCAGTATTTT. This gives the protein CSVVAGGPPGESTDTQYF.

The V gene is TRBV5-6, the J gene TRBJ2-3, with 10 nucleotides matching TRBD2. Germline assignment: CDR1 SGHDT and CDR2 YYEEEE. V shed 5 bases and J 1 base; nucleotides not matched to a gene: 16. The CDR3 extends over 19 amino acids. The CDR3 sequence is CASSLRGAGGRRGTDTQYF. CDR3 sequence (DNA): TGTGCCAGCAGTCTCCGAGGAGCGGGAGGGCGGCGGGGCACAGATACGCAGTATTTT.

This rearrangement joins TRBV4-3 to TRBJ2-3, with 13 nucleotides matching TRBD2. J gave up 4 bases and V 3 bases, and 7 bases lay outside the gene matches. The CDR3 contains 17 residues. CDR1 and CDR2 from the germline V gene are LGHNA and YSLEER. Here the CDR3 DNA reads TGCGCCAGCAGCCAGAAACTAGCGGGAGGGCCGGCAGATACGCAGTATTTT. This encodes CASSQKLAGGPADTQYF.

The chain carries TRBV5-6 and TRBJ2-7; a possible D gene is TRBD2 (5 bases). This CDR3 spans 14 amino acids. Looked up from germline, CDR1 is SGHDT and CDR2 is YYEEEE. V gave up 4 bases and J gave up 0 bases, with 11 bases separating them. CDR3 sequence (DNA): TGTGCCAGCAGCATCTTAAGCGGCTCCTACGAGCAGTACTTC. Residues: CASSILSGSYEQYF.

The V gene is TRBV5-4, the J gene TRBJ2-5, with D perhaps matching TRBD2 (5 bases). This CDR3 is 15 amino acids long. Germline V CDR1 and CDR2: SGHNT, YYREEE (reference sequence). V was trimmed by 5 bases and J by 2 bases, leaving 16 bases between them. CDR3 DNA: TGTGCCAGCAGTTCGGCGCTTAGCGTTCAAGAGACCCAGTACTTC. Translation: CASSSALSVQETQYF.

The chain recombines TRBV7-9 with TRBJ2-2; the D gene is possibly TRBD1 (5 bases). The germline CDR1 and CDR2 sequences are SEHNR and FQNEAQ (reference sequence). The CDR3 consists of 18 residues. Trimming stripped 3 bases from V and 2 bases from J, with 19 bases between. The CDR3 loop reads CASSFNSVTAKNTGELFF. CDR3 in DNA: TGTGCCAGCAGCTTTAATAGTGTGACAGCGAAAAACACCGGGGAGCTGTTTTTT. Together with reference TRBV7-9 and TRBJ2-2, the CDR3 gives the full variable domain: DTGVSQNPRHKITKRGQNVTFRCDPISEHNRLYWYRQTLGQGPEFLTYFQNEAQLEKSRLLSDRFSAERPKGSFSTLEIQRTEQGDSAMYLCASSFNSVTAKNTGELFFGEGSRLTVL.

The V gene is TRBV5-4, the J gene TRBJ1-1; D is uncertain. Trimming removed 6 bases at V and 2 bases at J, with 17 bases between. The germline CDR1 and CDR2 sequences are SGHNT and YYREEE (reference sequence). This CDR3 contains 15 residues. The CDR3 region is CASNRGLRGNTEAFF. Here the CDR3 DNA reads TGTGCCAGCAACCGTGGACTGAGAGGAAACACTGAAGCTTTCTTT.

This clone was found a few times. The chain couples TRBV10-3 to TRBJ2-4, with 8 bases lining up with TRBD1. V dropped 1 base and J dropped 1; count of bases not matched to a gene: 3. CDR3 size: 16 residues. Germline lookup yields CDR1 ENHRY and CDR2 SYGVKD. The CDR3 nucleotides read TGTGCCATCAGTGAGTTCCGGGACAGGGCCAAAAACATTCAGTACTTC. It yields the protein CAISEFRDRAKNIQYF.

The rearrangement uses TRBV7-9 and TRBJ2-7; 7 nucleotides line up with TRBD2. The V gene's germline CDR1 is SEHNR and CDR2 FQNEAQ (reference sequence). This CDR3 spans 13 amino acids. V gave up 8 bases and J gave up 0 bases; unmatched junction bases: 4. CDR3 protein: CASGGGSSYEQYF. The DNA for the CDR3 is TGTGCCAGCGGGGGGGGATCCTCCTACGAGCAGTACTTC.

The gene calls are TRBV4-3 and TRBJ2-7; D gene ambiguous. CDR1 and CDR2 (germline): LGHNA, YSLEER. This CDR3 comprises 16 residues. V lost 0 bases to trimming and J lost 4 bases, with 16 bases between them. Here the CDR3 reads CASSQDTERPLYEQYF. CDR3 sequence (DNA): TGCGCCAGCAGCCAAGATACGGAGCGCCCTTTGTACGAGCAGTACTTC.

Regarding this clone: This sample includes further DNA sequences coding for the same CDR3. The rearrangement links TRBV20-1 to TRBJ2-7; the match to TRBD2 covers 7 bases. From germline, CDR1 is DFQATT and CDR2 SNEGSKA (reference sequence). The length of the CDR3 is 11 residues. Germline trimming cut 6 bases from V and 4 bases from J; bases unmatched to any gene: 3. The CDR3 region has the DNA TGCAGTGCCCCGCGGGGGTACGAGCAGTACTTC. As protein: CSAPRGYEQYF.

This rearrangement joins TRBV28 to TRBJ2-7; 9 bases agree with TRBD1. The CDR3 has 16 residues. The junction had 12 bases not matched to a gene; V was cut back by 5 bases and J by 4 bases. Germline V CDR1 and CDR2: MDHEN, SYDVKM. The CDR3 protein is CASSPARTGDGYEQYF. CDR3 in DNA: TGTGCCAGCAGTCCCGCTCGGACAGGGGACGGTTACGAGCAGTACTTC. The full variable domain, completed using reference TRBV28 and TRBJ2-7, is DVKVTQSSRYLVKRTGEKVFLECVQDMDHENMFWYRQDPGLGLRLIYFSYDVKMKEKGDIPEGYSVSREKKERFSLILESASTNQTSMYLCASSPARTGDGYEQYFGPGTRLTVT.

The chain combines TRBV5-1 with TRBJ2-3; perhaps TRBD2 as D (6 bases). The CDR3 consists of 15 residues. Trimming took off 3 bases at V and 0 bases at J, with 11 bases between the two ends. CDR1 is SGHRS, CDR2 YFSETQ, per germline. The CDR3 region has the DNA TGCGCCAGCAGCTCAGGCGGGAAGAGCACAGATACGCAGTATTTT. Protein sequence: CASSSGGKSTDTQYF. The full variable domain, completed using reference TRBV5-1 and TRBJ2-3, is KAGVTQTPRYLIKTRGQQVTLSCSPISGHRSVSWYQQTPGQGLQFLFEYFSETQRNKGNFPGRFSGRQFSNSRSEMNVSTLELGDSALYLCASSSGGKSTDTQYFGPGTRLTVL.

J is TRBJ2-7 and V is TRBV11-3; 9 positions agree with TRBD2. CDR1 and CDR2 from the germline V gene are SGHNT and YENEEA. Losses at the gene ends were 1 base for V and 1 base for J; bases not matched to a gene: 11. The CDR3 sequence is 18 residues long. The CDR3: CASSLGRETSGASYEQYF. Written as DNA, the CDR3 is TGTGCCAGCAGCTTAGGTAGGGAGACTAGCGGTGCTTCCTACGAGCAGTACTTC.

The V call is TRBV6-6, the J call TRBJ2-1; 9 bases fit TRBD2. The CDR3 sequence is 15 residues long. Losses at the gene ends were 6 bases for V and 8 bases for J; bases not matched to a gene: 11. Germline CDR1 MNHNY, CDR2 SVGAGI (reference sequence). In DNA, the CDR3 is TGTGCCAGCAGCCGAGCGATTAGCGGGAGCTATGAGCAGTTCTTC. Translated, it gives CASSRAISGSYEQFF.

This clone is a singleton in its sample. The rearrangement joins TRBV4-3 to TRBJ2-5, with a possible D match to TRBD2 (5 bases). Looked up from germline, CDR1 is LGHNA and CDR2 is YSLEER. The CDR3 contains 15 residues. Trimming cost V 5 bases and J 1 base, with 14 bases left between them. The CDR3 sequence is CASSSSGITQETQYF. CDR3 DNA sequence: TGCGCCAGCAGCTCGAGCGGAATTACCCAAGAGACCCAGTACTTC.

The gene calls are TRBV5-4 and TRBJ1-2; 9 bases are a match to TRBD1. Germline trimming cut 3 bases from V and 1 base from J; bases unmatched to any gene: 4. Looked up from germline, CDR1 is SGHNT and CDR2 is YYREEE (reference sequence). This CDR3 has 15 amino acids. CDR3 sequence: CASSSGTGNNYGYTF. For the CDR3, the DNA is TGTGCCAGCAGCTCCGGGACAGGGAATAACTATGGCTACACCTTC.

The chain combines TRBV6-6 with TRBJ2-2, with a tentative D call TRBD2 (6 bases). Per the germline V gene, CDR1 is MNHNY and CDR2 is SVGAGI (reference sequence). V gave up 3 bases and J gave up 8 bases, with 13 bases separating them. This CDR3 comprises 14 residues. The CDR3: CASSYHPGEGELFF. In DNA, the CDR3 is TGTGCCAGCAGTTATCATCCGGGAGAGGGGGAGCTGTTTTTT.

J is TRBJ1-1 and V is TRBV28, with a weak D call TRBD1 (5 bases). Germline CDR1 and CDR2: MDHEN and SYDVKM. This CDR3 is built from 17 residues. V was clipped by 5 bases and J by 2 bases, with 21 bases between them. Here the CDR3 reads CASSPSPGGSENTEAFF. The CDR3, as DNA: TGTGCCAGCAGTCCGAGTCCGGGGGGATCTGAAAACACTGAAGCTTTCTTT. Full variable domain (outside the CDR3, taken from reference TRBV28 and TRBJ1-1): DVKVTQSSRYLVKRTGEKVFLECVQDMDHENMFWYRQDPGLGLRLIYFSYDVKMKEKGDIPEGYSVSREKKERFSLILESASTNQTSMYLCASSPSPGGSENTEAFFGQGTRLTVV.